These 12 T cell receptor beta chains were all obtained from the same sample, sequenced in a study of T cell changes during pregnancy in multiple sclerosis. Using immunoSEQ multiplex PCR, the repertoire was profiled, and TCRdb retains in-frame clones only, with some absent. The table has under 130,000 clones, approximately 90% seen once. Sequenced here: peripheral blood, sampled after pregnancy. The origin of the receptors is a female donor with multiple sclerosis, enrolled in a pregnancy study.

Only one count was recorded for this clone. This chain connects TRBV6-1 to TRBJ1-4, with D uncertain. In germline, CDR1 is MNHNS, CDR2 SASEGT. V was clipped by 5 bases and J by 8 bases, with 12 bases between them. There are 13 residues in the CDR3. DNA of the CDR3: TGTGCCAGCAGTAGTGGGTTCGGGGAAAAACTGTTTTTT. This gives the protein CASSSGFGEKLFF.

V is TRBV23-1 and J is TRBJ1-1; D call uncertain. TRBV23-1 carries the ORF label, with uncertain function. The length of the CDR3 is 14 residues. With 3 bases removed from V and 1 base from J, the gap between germline ends came to 9 bases. CDR3 coding DNA: TGCGCCAGCAGTCACAATCCCGGGAACACTGAAGCTTTCTTT. Translation: CASSHNPGNTEAFF.

This clone was seen a single time. This sequence joins TRBV9 and TRBJ1-2; maybe TRBD1 (6 bases). The CDR3 has 14 amino acids. Germline values: CDR1 SGDLS, CDR2 YYNGEE. V was shortened by 1 base and J by 2 bases, with 9 bases between the two germline ends. The CDR3 nucleotides are TGTGCCAGCAGCGTAAACAGGGCCAACTATGGCTACACCTTC. Translated, it gives CASSVNRANYGYTF. Full variable domain (rest looked up from reference TRBV9 and TRBJ1-2): DSGVTQTPKHLITATGQRVTLRCSPRSGDLSVYWYQQSLDQGLQFLIQYYNGEERAKGNILERFSAQQFPDLHSELNLSSLELGDSALYFCASSVNRANYGYTFGSGTRLTVV.

The rearrangement links TRBV5-1 to TRBJ1-3; no reliable D call. The CDR3 is 16 amino acids. V was clipped by 4 bases and J by 2 bases, with 16 bases between them. CDR1 and CDR2 from the germline V gene are SGHRS and YFSETQ. The CDR3 DNA sequence: TGCGCCAGCAGCCCTACGCCCGGGAACACTGGAAACACCATATATTTT. This sequence encodes CASSPTPGNTGNTIYF.

The chain joins TRBV5-8 to TRBJ1-1, with D perhaps TRBD1 (5 bases). Germline V gene sequence: CDR1 SGHTS, CDR2 YDEGEE. The CDR3 has 16 residues. V was cut by 4 bases and J by 0 bases, with 16 bases left in between. The CDR3 reads CASSPLYRRMNTEAFF. The CDR3 nucleotides are TGTGCCAGCAGCCCTCTTTACAGGAGAATGAACACTGAAGCTTTCTTT.

V gene TRBV6-6 combines with J gene TRBJ1-2; maybe TRBD1 (6 bases). The CDR3 has 14 amino acids. V gave up 6 bases and J gave up 3 bases, with 14 bases separating them. The V gene's germline CDR1 is MNHNY and CDR2 SVGAGI (reference sequence). The CDR3 loop is CASSTTGLDYGYTF. CDR3 sequence (DNA): TGTGCCAGCAGCACTACAGGGTTGGACTATGGCTACACCTTC.

V gene TRBV29-1 combines with J gene TRBJ1-4, with a possible D match to TRBD1 (5 bases). Deletions cut 7 bases from V and 5 bases from J, with 8 bases between. Looked up from germline, CDR1 is SQVTM and CDR2 is ANQGSEA. The CDR3 contains 11 residues. The CDR3: CSAWTNEKLFF. The DNA for the CDR3 is TGCAGCGCGTGGACAAATGAAAAACTGTTTTTT.

V usage is TRBV4-2 and J usage is TRBJ1-1; D remains unclear. Germline CDR1 LGHNA, CDR2 YNFKEQ. Trimming left V 0 bases short and J 1 base short, with 18 bases between. This CDR3 has 18 amino acids. The CDR3 loop reads CASSQEFSGIGWNTEAFF. CDR3 DNA sequence: TGTGCCAGCAGCCAAGAGTTTTCCGGGATAGGGTGGAACACTGAAGCTTTCTTT.

The chain carries TRBV19 and TRBJ2-5; the D gene is possibly TRBD2 (6 bases). The CDR3 totals 16 residues. V was trimmed by 3 bases and J by 5 bases, leaving 19 bases between them. The germline V gene has CDR1 LNHDA and CDR2 SQIVND (reference sequence). The CDR3 loop is CASSIVSGGSRETQYF. Here the CDR3 DNA reads TGTGCCAGTAGTATCGTTAGCGGAGGTAGCCGGGAGACCCAGTACTTC.

The chain links TRBV2 to TRBJ2-1; D gene unclear. Trimming took off 11 bases at V and 4 bases at J, with 12 bases between the two ends. The germline V gene encodes CDR1 SNHLY and CDR2 FYNNEI. The CDR3 is 12 amino acids. The CDR3 DNA reads as TGTGCCGCGGTACTACGGTACAATGAGCAGTTCTTC. Protein sequence: CAAVLRYNEQFF.

The chain links TRBV7-6 to TRBJ1-6, with 9 bases lining up with TRBD1. Germline CDR1 SGHVS, CDR2 FNYEAQ. V shed 4 bases and J 7 bases; nucleotides not matched to a gene: 14. The CDR3 covers 18 residues. CDR3 in amino acids: CASSSLGQGHSPNSPLHF. CDR3 in DNA: TGTGCCAGCAGCTCTTTAGGACAGGGGCATTCCCCAAATTCACCCCTCCACTTT.

The chain couples TRBV9 to TRBJ1-6; D possibly corresponds to TRBD1 (5 bases). Germline loops: CDR1 SGDLS, CDR2 YYNGEE. The CDR3 consists of 15 residues. Trimming left V 4 bases short and J 10 bases short, with 18 bases between. The CDR3 sequence: CASSQPSGQGSPLHF. The CDR3 DNA is TGTGCCAGCAGCCAACCCTCAGGGCAGGGATCACCCCTCCACTTT.